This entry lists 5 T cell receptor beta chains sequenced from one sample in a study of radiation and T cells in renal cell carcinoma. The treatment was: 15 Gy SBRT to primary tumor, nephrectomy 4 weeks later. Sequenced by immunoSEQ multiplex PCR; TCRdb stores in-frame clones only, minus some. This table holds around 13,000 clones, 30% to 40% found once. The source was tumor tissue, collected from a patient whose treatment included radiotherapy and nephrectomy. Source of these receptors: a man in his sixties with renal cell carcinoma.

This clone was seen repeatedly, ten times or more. CDR3 sequence (DNA): TGTGCCAGCAGCGTAGCCACTAGCGGGAGGTATGGCGAGACCCAGTACTTC. The encoded protein is CASSVATSGRYGETQYF. The V gene is TRBV9, the J gene TRBJ2-5; TRBD2 matches 12 bases. The CDR3 is 17 residues long. V lost 0 bases and J lost 5; bases outside the gene matches: 8. CDR1 and CDR2 from the germline V gene are SGDLS and YYNGEE. The variable domain in full, with the rest retrieved from reference TRBV9 and TRBJ2-5, is DSGVTQTPKHLITATGQRVTLRCSPRSGDLSVYWYQQSLDQGLQFLIQYYNGEERAKGNILERFSAQQFPDLHSELNLSSLELGDSALYFCASSVATSGRYGETQYFGPGTRLLVL.

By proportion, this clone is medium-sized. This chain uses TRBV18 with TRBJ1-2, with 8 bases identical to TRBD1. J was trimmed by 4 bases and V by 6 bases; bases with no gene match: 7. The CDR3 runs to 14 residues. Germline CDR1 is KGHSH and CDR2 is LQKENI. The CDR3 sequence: CASSPTGDLYGYTF. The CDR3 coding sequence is TGTGCCAGCTCTCCGACAGGGGACCTCTATGGCTACACCTTC.

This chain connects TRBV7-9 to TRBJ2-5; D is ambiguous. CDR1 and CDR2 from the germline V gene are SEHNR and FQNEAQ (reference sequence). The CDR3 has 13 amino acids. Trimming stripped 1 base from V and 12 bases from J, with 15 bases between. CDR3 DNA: TGTGCCAGCAGCTTAGACGGAGCTCTTCTAGAGTACTTC. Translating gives CASSLDGALLEYF.

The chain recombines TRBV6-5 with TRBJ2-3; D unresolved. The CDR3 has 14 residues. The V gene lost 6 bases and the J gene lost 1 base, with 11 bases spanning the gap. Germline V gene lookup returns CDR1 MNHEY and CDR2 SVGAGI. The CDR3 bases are TGTGCCAGCAGCCCAACGAGCGGCACAGATACGCAGTATTTT. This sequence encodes CASSPTSGTDTQYF.

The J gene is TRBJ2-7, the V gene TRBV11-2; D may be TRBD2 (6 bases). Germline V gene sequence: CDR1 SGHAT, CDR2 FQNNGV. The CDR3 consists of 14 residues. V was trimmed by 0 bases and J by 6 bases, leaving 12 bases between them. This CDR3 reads CASSLEGTLSEQYV. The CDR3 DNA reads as TGTGCCAGCAGCTTAGAGGGGACTCTAAGCGAGCAGTACGTC.